This T cell receptor beta chain is drawn from a study of neoadjuvant anti-PD-1 for oral cavity cancer. Study at large: Most patients had three to four biweekly doses of 3 mg/kg nivolumab before resection. Non-progressing patients received a fourth nivolumab dose near day 43, then surgery on days 50-56. Overall study results and limits: TCR analyses covered only three patients per response group.

As to this clone: The antigen is unknown.

V was pared by 0 bases and J by 6 bases, with 10 bases between. CDR1 and CDR2 (germline): SGHRS, YFSETQ. The CDR3 loop spans 13 amino acids. Time point specified: after neoadjuvant nivolumab, at surgical resection. Patients had newly diagnosed, untreated stage II-IVA oral cavity squamous cell carcinoma. Profiled with immunoSEQ multiplex PCR; TCRdb holds only in-frame clones, not every one. The sample carries about 68,000 clones, 70% to 90% recorded once. The TCR originated in a person aged 35-80 years with oral cavity squamous cell carcinoma. The sequencing here drew on PBMCs, taken after nivolumab (anti-PD-1) treatment. This sequence joins TRBV5-1 and TRBJ2-7, with D tentatively TRBD2 (6 bases). The chain's CDR3 is CASSLGGGTEQYF. CDR3 in DNA: TGCGCCAGCAGCTTGGGAGGAGGGACCGAGCAGTACTTC.